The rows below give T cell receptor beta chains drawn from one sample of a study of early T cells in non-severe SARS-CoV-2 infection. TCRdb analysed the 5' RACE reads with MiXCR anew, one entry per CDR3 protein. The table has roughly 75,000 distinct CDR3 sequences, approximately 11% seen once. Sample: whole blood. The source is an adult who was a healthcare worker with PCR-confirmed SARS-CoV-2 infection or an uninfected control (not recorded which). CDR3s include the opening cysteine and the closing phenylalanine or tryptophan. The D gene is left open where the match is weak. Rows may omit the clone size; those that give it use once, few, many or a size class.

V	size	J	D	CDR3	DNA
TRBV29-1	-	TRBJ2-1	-	CSVEDISENNEQFF	TGCAGCGTTGAAGATATTTCGGAAAATAATGAGCAGTTCTTC
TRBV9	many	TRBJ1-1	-	CASSPGPPNTEAFF	TGTGCCAGCAGCCCCGGTCCCCCGAACACTGAAGCTTTCTTT
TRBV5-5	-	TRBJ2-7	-	CASSPENPYEQYF	TGTGCCAGCAGCCCGGAGAATCCCTACGAGCAGTACTTC
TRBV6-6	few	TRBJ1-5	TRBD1	CASIINGGGRQPQHF	TGTGCCAGCATCATCAACGGAGGGGGCAGGCAGCCCCAGCATTTT
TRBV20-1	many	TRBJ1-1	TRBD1	CSAIDRERMNTEAFF	TGCAGTGCGATAGACAGGGAACGAATGAACACTGAAGCTTTCTTT
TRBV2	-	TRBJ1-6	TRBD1	CASSGDRGSSPLHF	TGTGCCAGCAGTGGGGACAGGGGATCTTCACCCCTCCACTTT
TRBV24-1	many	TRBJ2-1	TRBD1	CATSDPRGLSNEQFF	TGTGCCACCAGTGATCCGAGGGGGCTTTCCAATGAGCAGTTCTTC
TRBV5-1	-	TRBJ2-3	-	CASSLRVRGTDTQYF	TGCGCCAGCAGCTTAAGGGTTAGGGGCACAGATACGCAGTATTTT
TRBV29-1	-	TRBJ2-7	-	CSFRTYSYEQYF	TGCAGCTTTCGGACATACAGCTACGAGCAGTACTTC
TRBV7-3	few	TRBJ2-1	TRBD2	CASSLIGGGHTLGEQFF	TGTGCCAGCAGCTTAATTGGCGGGGGGCACACTTTGGGTGAGCAGTTCTTC
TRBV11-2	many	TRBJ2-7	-	CASRLAIRPGEVYEQYF	TGTGCCAGCAGACTAGCGATACGACCAGGGGAGGTTTACGAGCAGTACTTC
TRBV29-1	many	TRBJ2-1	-	CSVEQGPEQFF	TGCAGCGTTGAACAAGGGCCCGAGCAGTTCTTC
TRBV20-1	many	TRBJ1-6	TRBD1	CSAMGQGAFRLHF	TGCAGTGCTATGGGACAGGGGGCCTTTCGGCTCCACTTT
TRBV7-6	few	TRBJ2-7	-	CASSPPWVRYEQYF	TGTGCCAGCAGCCCCCCGTGGGTTCGCTACGAGCAGTACTTC
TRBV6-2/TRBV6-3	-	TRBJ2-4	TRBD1	CASSYTGVAKNIQYF	TGTGCCAGCAGTTACACAGGGGTAGCCAAAAACATTCAGTACTTC
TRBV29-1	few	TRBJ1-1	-	CSVPPWDGLNTEAFF	TGCAGCGTTCCCCCTTGGGACGGTCTGAACACTGAAGCTTTCTTT
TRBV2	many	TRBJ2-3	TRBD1	CASSGTGTANTDTQYF	TGTGCCAGCAGCGGCACCGGGACAGCTAACACAGATACGCAGTATTTT
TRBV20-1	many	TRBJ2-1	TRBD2	CSARLAGGVNEQFF	TGCAGTGCTCGACTAGCGGGGGGGGTTAATGAGCAGTTCTTC
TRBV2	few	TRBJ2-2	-	CASTGSSSGTGELFF	TGTGCCAGCACCGGGAGTAGCTCTGGCACCGGGGAGCTGTTTTTT
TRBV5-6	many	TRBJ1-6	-	CASSATGTAYNSPLHF	TGTGCCAGCAGCGCCACAGGGACGGCCTATAATTCACCCCTCCACTTT
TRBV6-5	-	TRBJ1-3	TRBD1	CASSSTTGQGGNTIYF	TGTGCCAGCAGTTCTACCACGGGACAGGGAGGAAACACCATATATTTT
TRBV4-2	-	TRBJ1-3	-	CASSQGGRTGNTIYF	TGTGCCAGCAGCCAAGGTGGCAGAACAGGAAACACCATATATTTT
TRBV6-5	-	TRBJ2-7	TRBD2	CASSYAPGLAGLKSEQYF	TGTGCCAGCAGTTACGCACCGGGACTAGCGGGGTTAAAGAGCGAGCAGTACTTC
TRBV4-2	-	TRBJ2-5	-	CASSQVRLGGKETQYF	TGTGCCAGCAGCCAAGTAAGGCTAGGAGGGAAAGAGACCCAGTACTTC
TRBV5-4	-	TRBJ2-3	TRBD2	CASSLRLAGESTDTQYF	TGTGCCAGCAGCCTGAGACTAGCGGGGGAAAGCACAGATACGCAGTATTTT
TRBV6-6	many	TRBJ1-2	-	CASRGGTGDADRYTF	TGTGCCAGCAGGGGTGGGACTGGAGACGCCGATCGCTACACCTTC
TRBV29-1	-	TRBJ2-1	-	CSVPTGPYNEQFF	TGCAGCGTTCCGACTGGTCCCTACAATGAGCAGTTCTTC
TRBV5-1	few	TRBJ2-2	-	CASIRDGGNTGELFF	TGCGCCAGCATCCGGGACGGTGGTAACACCGGGGAGCTGTTTTTT
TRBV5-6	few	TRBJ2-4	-	CASSLGSGLTPYF	TGTGCCAGCAGCTTGGGCTCTGGGCTCACCCCGTACTTC
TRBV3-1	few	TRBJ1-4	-	CASSQVLREKLFF	TGTGCCAGCAGCCAAGTGTTAAGGGAAAAACTGTTTTTT
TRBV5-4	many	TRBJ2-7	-	CASSLAGSSSFYEQYF	TGTGCCAGCAGCTTGGCCGGAAGTAGTTCCTTCTACGAGCAGTACTTC
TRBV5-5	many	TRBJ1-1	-	CASSALHGNTEAFF	TGTGCCAGCAGCGCGTTGCATGGGAACACTGAAGCTTTCTTT
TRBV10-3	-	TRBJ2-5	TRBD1	CAIRGQAQGTQYF	TGTGCCATCAGGGGACAGGCCCAAGGGACCCAGTACTTC
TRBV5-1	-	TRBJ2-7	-	CASSQAYEQYF	TGCGCCAGCAGCCAGGCCTACGAGCAGTACTTC
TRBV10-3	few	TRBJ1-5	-	CAISDRAGGQPQHF	TGTGCCATCAGTGACAGGGCTGGGGGTCAGCCCCAGCATTTT
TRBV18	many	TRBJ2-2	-	CASSPDGHTGELFF	TGTGCCAGCTCACCTGACGGGCACACCGGGGAGCTGTTTTTT
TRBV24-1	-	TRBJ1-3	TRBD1	CATQDRGNTIYF	TGTGCCACCCAGGACAGGGGAAACACCATATATTTT
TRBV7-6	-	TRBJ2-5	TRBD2	CASSPSSGGWEETQYF	TGTGCCAGCAGCCCCTCTAGCGGGGGCTGGGAGGAGACCCAGTACTTC
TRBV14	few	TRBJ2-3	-	CASSQLSHRSTDTQYF	TGTGCCAGCAGCCAACTGAGCCACAGAAGCACAGATACGCAGTATTTT
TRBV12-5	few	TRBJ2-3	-	CASGFPGTSTDTQYF	TGTGCTAGTGGTTTCCCAGGGACTAGCACAGATACGCAGTATTTT
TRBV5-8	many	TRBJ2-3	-	CASSFVGVGRTDTQYF	TGTGCCAGCAGCTTCGTAGGGGTTGGACGCACAGATACGCAGTATTTT
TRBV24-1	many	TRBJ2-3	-	CATSALHTDTQYF	TGTGCCACCAGTGCCTTGCACACAGATACGCAGTATTTT